Described below is a single T cell receptor (beta chain) sequence and its context. With V trimmed by 3 bases and J by 10 bases, 14 bases remained unmatched. Germline assignment: CDR1 SGHRS and CDR2 YFSETQ. The CDR3 sequence is 15 residues long. These data are taken from a study of blood T cell repertoires in COVID-19. For the study at large: The United States, Italy and Spain provided the acute and convalescent COVID-19 samples. T cells, B-cell-depleted T cells, or PBMCs provided the cDNA or gDNA that served as material.

Per the original data handling: Reference gene primer amplification gave nucleated cell count estimates. Sequencing used immunoSEQ multiplex PCR; TCRdb keeps in-frame clones, though not all of them. V, J and clone size are those of that table, while D and trimming were read from the DNA. The top ten hold roughly 1.2% of the sample, which has roughly 99,000 clones, 75% to 95% seen once. The receptor was derived from a woman in her thirties with acute or convalescent COVID-19. Sequences were obtained from peripheral blood. The gene calls are TRBV5-1 and TRBJ1-1, with TRBD1 matching over 8 bases. CDR3 in amino acids: CASSSTPGQGQVAFF. In nucleotides, the CDR3 is TGCGCCAGCAGCTCCACCCCAGGACAGGGACAGGTAGCTTTCTTT. Drawing the rest from reference TRBV5-1 and TRBJ1-1, the complete variable domain is KAGVTQTPRYLIKTRGQQVTLSCSPISGHRSVSWYQQTPGQGLQFLFEYFSETQRNKGNFPGRFSGRQFSNSRSEMNVSTLELGDSALYLCASSSTPGQGQVAFFGQGTRLTVV.